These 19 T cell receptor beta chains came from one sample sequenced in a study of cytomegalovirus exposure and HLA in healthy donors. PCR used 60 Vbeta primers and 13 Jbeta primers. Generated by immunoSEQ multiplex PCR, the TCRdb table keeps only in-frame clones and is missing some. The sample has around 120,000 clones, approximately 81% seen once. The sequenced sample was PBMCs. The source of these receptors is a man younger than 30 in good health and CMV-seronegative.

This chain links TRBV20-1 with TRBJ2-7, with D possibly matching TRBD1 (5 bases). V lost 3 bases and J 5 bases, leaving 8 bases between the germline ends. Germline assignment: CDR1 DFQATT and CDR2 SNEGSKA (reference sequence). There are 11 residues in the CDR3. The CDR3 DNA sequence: TGCAGTGCTAGGGGGCCTCACGAGCAGTACTTC. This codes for CSARGPHEQYF.

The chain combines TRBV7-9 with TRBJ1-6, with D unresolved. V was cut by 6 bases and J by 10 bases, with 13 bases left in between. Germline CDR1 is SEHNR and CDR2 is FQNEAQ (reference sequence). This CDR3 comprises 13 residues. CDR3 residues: CASSPQSTSPLHF. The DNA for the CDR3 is TGTGCCAGCAGTCCACAGAGTACCTCACCCCTCCACTTT.

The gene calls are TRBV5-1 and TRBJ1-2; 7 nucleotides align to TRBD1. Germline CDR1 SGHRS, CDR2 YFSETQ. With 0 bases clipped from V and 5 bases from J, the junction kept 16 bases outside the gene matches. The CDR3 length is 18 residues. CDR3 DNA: TGCGCCAGCAGCTTGGGGGCCTATCCGGGACAGAGGGGTTATGGCTACACCTTC. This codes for CASSLGAYPGQRGYGYTF.

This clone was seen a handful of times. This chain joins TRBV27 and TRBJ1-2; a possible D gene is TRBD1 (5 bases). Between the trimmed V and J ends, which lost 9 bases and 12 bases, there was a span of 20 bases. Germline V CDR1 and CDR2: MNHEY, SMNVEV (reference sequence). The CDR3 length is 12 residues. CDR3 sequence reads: CASGKGANMHTF. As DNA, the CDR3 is TGTGCCAGTGGGAAAGGGGCCAACATGCACACCTTC.

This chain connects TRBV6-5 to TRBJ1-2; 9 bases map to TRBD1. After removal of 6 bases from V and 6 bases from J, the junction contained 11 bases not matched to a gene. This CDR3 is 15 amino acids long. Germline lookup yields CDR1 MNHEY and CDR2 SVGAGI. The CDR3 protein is CASSERDRVRNGYTF. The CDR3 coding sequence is TGTGCCAGCAGCGAACGGGACAGGGTCCGGAATGGCTACACCTTC.

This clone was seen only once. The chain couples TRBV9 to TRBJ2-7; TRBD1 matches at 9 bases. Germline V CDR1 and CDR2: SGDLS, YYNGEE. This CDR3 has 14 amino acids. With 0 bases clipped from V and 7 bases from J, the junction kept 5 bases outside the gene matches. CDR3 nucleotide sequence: TGTGCCAGCAGCGTAGGGGACAGGGTACGGGAGCAGTACTTC. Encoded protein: CASSVGDRVREQYF.

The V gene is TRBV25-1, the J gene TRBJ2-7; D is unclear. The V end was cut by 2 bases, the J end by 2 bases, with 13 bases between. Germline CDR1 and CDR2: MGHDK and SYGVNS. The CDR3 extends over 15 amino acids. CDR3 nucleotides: TGTGCCAGCAGTGAAGTGACAAGCATCCCCTACGAGCAGTACTTC. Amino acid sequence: CASSEVTSIPYEQYF.

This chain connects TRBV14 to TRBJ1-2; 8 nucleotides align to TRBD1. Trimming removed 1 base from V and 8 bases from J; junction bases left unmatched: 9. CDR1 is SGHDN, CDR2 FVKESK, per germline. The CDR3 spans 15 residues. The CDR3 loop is CASSQVASGGGGYTF. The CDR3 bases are TGTGCCAGCAGCCAAGTAGCATCAGGGGGCGGAGGCTACACCTTC. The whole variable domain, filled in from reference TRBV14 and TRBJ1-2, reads EAGVTQFPSHSVIEKGQTVTLRCDPISGHDNLYWYRRVMGKEIKFLLHFVKESKQDESGMPNNRFLAERTGGTYSTLKVQPAELEDSGVYFCASSQVASGGGGYTFGSGTRLTVV.

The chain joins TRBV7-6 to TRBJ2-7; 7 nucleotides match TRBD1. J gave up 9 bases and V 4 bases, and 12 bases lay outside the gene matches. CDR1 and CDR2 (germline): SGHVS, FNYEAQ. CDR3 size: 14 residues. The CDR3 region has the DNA TGTGCCAGCAGCTCCTCCGAAGACAGGGCAGCGCAGTACTTC. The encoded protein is CASSSSEDRAAQYF.

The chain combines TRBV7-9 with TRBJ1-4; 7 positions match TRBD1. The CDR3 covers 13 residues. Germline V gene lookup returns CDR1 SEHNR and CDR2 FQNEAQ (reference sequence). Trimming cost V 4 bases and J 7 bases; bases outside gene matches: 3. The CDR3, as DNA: TGTGCCAGCAGCTCGGGACAGTTTGAAAAACTGTTTTTT. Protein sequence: CASSSGQFEKLFF.

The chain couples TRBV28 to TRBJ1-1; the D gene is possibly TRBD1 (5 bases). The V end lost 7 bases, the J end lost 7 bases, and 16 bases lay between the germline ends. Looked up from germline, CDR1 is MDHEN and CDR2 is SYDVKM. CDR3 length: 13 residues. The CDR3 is CASIAAGPVEAFF. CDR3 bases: TGTGCCAGCATAGCGGCGGGGCCTGTTGAAGCTTTCTTT. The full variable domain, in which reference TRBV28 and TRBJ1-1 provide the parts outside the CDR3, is DVKVTQSSRYLVKRTGEKVFLECVQDMDHENMFWYRQDPGLGLRLIYFSYDVKMKEKGDIPEGYSVSREKKERFSLILESASTNQTSMYLCASIAAGPVEAFFGQGTRLTVV.

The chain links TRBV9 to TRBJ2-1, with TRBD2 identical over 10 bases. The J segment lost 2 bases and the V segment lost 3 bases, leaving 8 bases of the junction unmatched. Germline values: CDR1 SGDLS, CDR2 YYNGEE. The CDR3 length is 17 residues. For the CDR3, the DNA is TGTGCCAGCAGCGCTCCTACCAGCGGGGGGGCCTACAATGAGCAGTTCTTC. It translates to CASSAPTSGGAYNEQFF.

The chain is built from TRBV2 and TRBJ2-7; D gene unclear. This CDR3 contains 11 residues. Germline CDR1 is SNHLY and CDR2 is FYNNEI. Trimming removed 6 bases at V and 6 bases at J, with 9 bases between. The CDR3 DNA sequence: TGTGCCAGCAGCTATGTATCCGAGCAGTACTTC. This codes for CASSYVSEQYF.

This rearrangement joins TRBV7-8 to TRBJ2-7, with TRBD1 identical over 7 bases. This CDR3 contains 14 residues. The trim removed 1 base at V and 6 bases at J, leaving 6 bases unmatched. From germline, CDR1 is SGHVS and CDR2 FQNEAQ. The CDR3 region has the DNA TGTGCCAGCAGCTTAGACAGGGGCGGTCGCGAGCAGTACTTC. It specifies CASSLDRGGREQYF.

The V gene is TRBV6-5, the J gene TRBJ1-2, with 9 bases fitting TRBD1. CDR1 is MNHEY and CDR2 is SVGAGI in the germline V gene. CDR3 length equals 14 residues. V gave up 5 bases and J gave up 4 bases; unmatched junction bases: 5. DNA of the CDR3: TGTGCCAGCAGTCGGACAGGGGTTGGCTATGGCTACACCTTC. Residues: CASSRTGVGYGYTF.

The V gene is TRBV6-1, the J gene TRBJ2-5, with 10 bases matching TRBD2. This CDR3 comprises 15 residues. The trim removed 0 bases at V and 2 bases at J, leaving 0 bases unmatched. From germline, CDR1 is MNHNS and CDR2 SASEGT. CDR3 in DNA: TGTGCCAGCAGTGAAGCTAGCGGGGGGCAAGAGACCCAGTACTTC. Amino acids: CASSEASGGQETQYF.

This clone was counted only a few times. The chain's CDR3 is CASSQDSPSGGAYEQFF. DNA of the CDR3: TGCGCCAGCAGCCAAGATTCCCCCAGCGGGGGGGCTTATGAGCAGTTCTTC. This sequence joins TRBV4-1 and TRBJ2-1; the match to TRBD2 covers 10 bases. V trimming: 0 bases; J trimming: 8 bases; junction bases outside the gene matches: 10. The CDR3 contains 17 residues. Germline CDR1 is MGHRA and CDR2 is YSYEKL.

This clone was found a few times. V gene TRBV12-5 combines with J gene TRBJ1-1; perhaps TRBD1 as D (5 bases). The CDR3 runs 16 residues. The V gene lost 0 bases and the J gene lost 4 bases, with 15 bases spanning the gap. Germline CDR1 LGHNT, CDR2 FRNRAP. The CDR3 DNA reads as TGTGCTAGTGGTTTGGTATTGACAGACATCGGCACTGAAGCTTTCTTT. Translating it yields CASGLVLTDIGTEAFF.

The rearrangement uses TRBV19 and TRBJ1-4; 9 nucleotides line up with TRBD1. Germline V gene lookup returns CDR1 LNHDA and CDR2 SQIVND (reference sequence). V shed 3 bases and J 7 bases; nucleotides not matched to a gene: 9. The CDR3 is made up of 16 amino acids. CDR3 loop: CASSIRLGTGFEKLFF. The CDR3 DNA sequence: TGTGCCAGTAGTATCCGCCTTGGGACAGGGTTTGAAAAACTGTTTTTT.